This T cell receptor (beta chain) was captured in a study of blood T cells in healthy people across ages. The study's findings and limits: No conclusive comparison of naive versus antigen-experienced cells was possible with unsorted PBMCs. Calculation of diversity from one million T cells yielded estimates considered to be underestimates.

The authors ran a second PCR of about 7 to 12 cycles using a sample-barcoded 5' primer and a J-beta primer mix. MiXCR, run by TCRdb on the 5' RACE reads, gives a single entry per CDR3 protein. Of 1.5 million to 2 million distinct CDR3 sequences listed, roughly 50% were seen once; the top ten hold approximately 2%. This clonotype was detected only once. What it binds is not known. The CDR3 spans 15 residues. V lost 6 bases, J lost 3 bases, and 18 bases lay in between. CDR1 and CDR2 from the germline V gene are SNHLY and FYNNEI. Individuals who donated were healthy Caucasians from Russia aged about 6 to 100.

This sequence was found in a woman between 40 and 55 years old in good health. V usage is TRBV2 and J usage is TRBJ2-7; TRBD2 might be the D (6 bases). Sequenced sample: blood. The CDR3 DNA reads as TGTGCCAGCAGGCAGGGACTTAGGGAGGACTACGAGCAGTACTTC. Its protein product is CASRQGLREDYEQYF. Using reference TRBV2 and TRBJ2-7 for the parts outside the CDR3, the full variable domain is EPEVTQTPSHQVTQMGQEVILRCVPISNHLYFYWYRQILGQKVEFLVSFYNNEISEKSEIFDDQFSVERPDGSNFTLKIRSTKLEDSAMYFCASRQGLREDYEQYFGPGTRLTVT.